Detailed here is one TCR beta chain. Its antigen remains unidentified. The PCR was carried out with 60 Vbeta primers and 13 Jbeta primers. Study processing details: A later analysis counted approximately 80 million unique TCR beta chains, roughly 11 million shared. Sequencing was performed with immunoSEQ multiplex PCR; in TCRdb, only in-frame clones are kept and a portion is missing. V, J and clone size derive from that table, while D and trimming were established from the DNA sequence. The sample gives about 110,000 clones, roughly 70% of which show up once; roughly 10% is in the top ten. The data originate from a study of cytomegalovirus exposure and HLA in healthy donors. Findings and limits, study-wide: While the bulk of TCR sequences proved rare, some public TCRs turned up in many donors. Earlier results showed most TCR beta V segments being productive about 87% or about 30% of the time.

The CDR3 totals 15 residues. V lost 4 bases to trimming and J lost 0 bases, with 10 bases between them. Looked up from germline, CDR1 is LNHDA and CDR2 is SQIVND (reference sequence). This TCR was recovered from a man aged 30-40 years in good health and CMV-seropositive. This chain links TRBV19 with TRBJ2-1, with no clear D. The sample was PBMCs. The CDR3 region is CASSKYSSSYNEQFF. CDR3 DNA sequence: TGTGCCAGTAGTAAATACAGTAGCTCCTACAATGAGCAGTTCTTC.